These T cell receptor beta chains were read from a single sample in a study of early T cells in non-severe SARS-CoV-2 infection. TCRdb processed the 5' RACE reads anew with MiXCR; each CDR3 protein has one entry. The sample contains 55,000 to 70,000 distinct CDR3 sequences, about 4.6% of which appear only once. Sequencing was performed on whole blood, taken at baseline. The source of these receptors is an adult who was a healthcare worker with PCR-confirmed SARS-CoV-2 infection or an uninfected control (not recorded which). The donor label of this sample is uncertain. The CDR3 runs from the conserved cysteine through the conserved F or W. The order of the fields is D gene, V gene, clone size, CDR3 length, J gene, CDR3 protein, CDR3 DNA. D genes are given only for firm matches. A clone size is listed for some rows: how often the clone was seen (once, few, many), or a class if it is expanded.

-	TRBV7-3	few	15	TRBJ2-2	CASSLTQGGTGELFF	TGTGCCAGCAGCTTAACCCAGGGGGGCACCGGGGAGCTGTTTTTT
-	TRBV9	-	16	TRBJ2-2	CASTSRGDPNTGELFF	TGTGCCAGCACCAGCCGGGGAGACCCGAACACCGGGGAGCTGTTTTTT
-	TRBV5-6	-	14	TRBJ1-4	CASRQTGLDEKLFF	TGTGCCAGCAGGCAAACAGGGTTAGATGAAAAACTGTTTTTT
TRBD1	TRBV27	-	16	TRBJ2-7	CASSLMVTGGSYEQYF	TGTGCCAGCAGTTTAATGGTGACAGGGGGATCCTACGAGCAGTACTTC
-	TRBV7-2	-	18	TRBJ2-7	CASSLVGAGHINSYEQYF	TGTGCCAGCAGCTTAGTAGGAGCGGGACATATAAACTCCTACGAGCAGTACTTC
-	TRBV27	many	15	TRBJ2-2	CASARRVGNTGELFF	TGTGCCAGCGCCCGCCGGGTAGGGAACACCGGGGAGCTGTTTTTT
TRBD1	TRBV19	-	15	TRBJ1-5	CASTISPGQNQPQHF	TGTGCCAGTACCATATCTCCGGGACAGAATCAGCCCCAGCATTTT
-	TRBV28	-	15	TRBJ1-6	CASRVRRTYNSPLHF	TGTGCCAGCAGAGTCAGGAGGACCTATAATTCACCCCTCCACTTT
TRBD2	TRBV28	many	15	TRBJ2-3	CASSFYGGFTDTQYF	TGTGCCAGCAGTTTCTACGGGGGGTTCACAGATACGCAGTATTTT
-	TRBV14	-	14	TRBJ2-2	CASSQAGTNGELFF	TGTGCCAGCAGCCAAGCCGGGACAAATGGGGAGCTGTTTTTT
TRBD2	TRBV20-1	many	14	TRBJ2-7	CSAGTSGGTYEQYF	TGCAGTGCCGGGACTAGCGGGGGCACCTACGAGCAGTACTTC
TRBD1	TRBV15	many	14	TRBJ2-5	CATSRDRVEETQYF	TGTGCCACCAGCAGGGACAGGGTGGAAGAGACCCAGTACTTC
TRBD1	TRBV12-3/TRBV12-4	many	15	TRBJ1-2	CASSIQTGEFYGYTF	TGTGCCAGCAGCATTCAAACAGGGGAGTTTTACGGCTACACCTTC
TRBD2	TRBV6-5	-	16	TRBJ2-5	CASSTGAGTLQETQYF	TGTGCCAGCTCCACTGGAGCGGGGACCCTCCAAGAGACCCAGTACTTC
-	TRBV6-2/TRBV6-3	large	14	TRBJ2-3	CASSFGRDSDTQYF	TGTGCCAGCAGCTTCGGCCGGGACTCAGATACGCAGTATTTT
-	TRBV4-2	-	14	TRBJ1-3	CASSHQDRGNTIYF	TGTGCCAGCAGCCACCAGGACCGAGGAAACACCATATATTTT
-	TRBV7-8	many	14	TRBJ2-7	CASSYGSTAYEQYF	TGTGCCAGCAGCTACGGGAGCACGGCCTACGAGCAGTACTTC
-	TRBV28	-	13	TRBJ1-1	CASSESIGTEAFF	TGTGCCAGCAGCGAGTCGATTGGCACTGAAGCTTTCTTT
TRBD1	TRBV15	-	18	TRBJ1-6	CATSRDITTGNLYSPLHF	TGTGCCACCAGCAGAGACATTACGACAGGGAACCTTTATTCACCCCTCCACTTT
-	TRBV6-5	many	17	TRBJ2-7	CASRPTDRSLISYEQYF	TGTGCCAGCAGGCCGACCGACAGGTCCCTCATCTCCTACGAGCAGTACTTC
TRBD1	TRBV10-3	-	18	TRBJ2-1	CAISESGLGTASDNEQFF	TGTGCCATCAGTGAGTCAGGATTAGGGACAGCTAGTGACAATGAGCAGTTCTTC
TRBD1	TRBV27	many	13	TRBJ1-2	CASSFRQGYGYTF	TGTGCCAGCAGTTTCCGACAGGGCTATGGCTACACCTTC
TRBD1	TRBV20-1	medium-sized	15	TRBJ2-5	CSARDEEGQKETQYF	TGCAGTGCTAGAGATGAAGAGGGACAGAAAGAGACCCAGTACTTC
-	TRBV12-3/TRBV12-4	-	19	TRBJ2-7	CASSLGKFGGQASSYEQYF	TGTGCCAGCAGTTTAGGGAAATTTGGGGGGCAGGCGAGCTCCTACGAGCAGTACTTC
TRBD2	TRBV5-6	-	18	TRBJ2-2	CASSLDLAGGLGTGELFF	TGTGCCAGCAGCTTGGACCTAGCGGGGGGTCTGGGGACCGGGGAGCTGTTTTTT
-	TRBV7-8	many	15	TRBJ2-3	CASSLIGGPTDTQYF	TGTGCCAGCAGCTTAATCGGGGGGCCCACAGATACGCAGTATTTT
-	TRBV7-6	few	15	TRBJ2-1	CASSQSSPGADEQFF	TGTGCCAGCAGCCAAAGTAGCCCGGGGGCCGATGAGCAGTTCTTC
-	TRBV9	-	12	TRBJ2-3	CASSVLTDTQYF	TGTGCCAGCAGCGTACTGACAGATACGCAGTATTTT
-	TRBV12-3/TRBV12-4	many	13	TRBJ2-2	CASSPSGPGELFF	TGTGCCAGCAGTCCTTCCGGGCCAGGGGAGCTGTTTTTT
-	TRBV18	-	16	TRBJ1-1	CASSPPARVSDTEAFF	TGTGCCAGCTCACCACCCGCCCGGGTTTCGGACACTGAAGCTTTCTTT
TRBD2	TRBV20-1	few	14	TRBJ2-2	CSARRLAGDGELFF	TGCAGTGCTAGACGTTTAGCGGGGGATGGGGAGCTGTTTTTT
-	TRBV19	few	16	TRBJ2-1	CASSIVGAGRRNEQFF	TGTGCCAGTAGTATCGTCGGGGCGGGACGGCGAAATGAGCAGTTCTTC
TRBD1	TRBV19	few	15	TRBJ2-1	CASSDRGYSYNEQFF	TGTGCCAGTAGTGACAGGGGGTACTCCTACAATGAGCAGTTCTTC
TRBD1	TRBV4-3	few	16	TRBJ1-6	CASSQLGDRDNSPLHF	TGCGCCAGCAGCCAATTAGGGGACAGGGACAATTCACCCCTCCACTTT
-	TRBV24-1	few	14	TRBJ2-3	CATSDFPVTDTQYF	TGTGCCACCAGTGATTTCCCCGTCACAGATACGCAGTATTTT
-	TRBV12-3/TRBV12-4	many	15	TRBJ2-6	CASTRQPTGANVLTF	TGTGCCAGCACTAGACAGCCCACTGGGGCCAACGTCCTGACTTTC
TRBD2	TRBV28	-	15	TRBJ2-1	CASSFPPPTSGEQFF	TGTGCCAGCAGTTTCCCACCTCCGACTAGCGGCGAGCAGTTCTTC
-	TRBV15	many	13	TRBJ1-1	CATRNGGEPEAFF	TGTGCCACCAGGAACGGGGGAGAGCCTGAAGCTTTCTTT
TRBD1	TRBV27	many	14	TRBJ1-5	CASSTRQGGQPQHF	TGTGCCAGCAGTACCAGACAGGGAGGTCAGCCCCAGCATTTT
-	TRBV5-4	-	12	TRBJ2-1	CASSSHSGEQFF	TGTGCCAGCAGCTCCCATAGCGGTGAGCAGTTCTTC
-	TRBV7-2	few	12	TRBJ1-1	CASSLRVTEAFF	TGTGCCAGCAGCTTGCGGGTCACTGAAGCTTTCTTT
-	TRBV24-1	few	14	TRBJ2-7	CATSPADLAYEQYF	TGTGCCACCAGTCCAGCGGACTTAGCCTACGAGCAGTACTTC
TRBD2	TRBV4-2	many	16	TRBJ2-1	CASSQELNGGAYEQFF	TGTGCCAGCAGCCAAGAATTAAACGGGGGGGCATATGAGCAGTTCTTC
-	TRBV5-1	few	14	TRBJ2-7	CASRLQPGEGEQYF	TGCGCCAGCAGATTGCAGCCCGGCGAAGGGGAGCAGTACTTC
TRBD1	TRBV30	few	17	TRBJ1-5	CAWSTPRTGWGGQPQHF	TGTGCCTGGAGTACCCCCAGGACAGGGTGGGGGGGACAGCCCCAGCATTTT
TRBD1	TRBV12-5	many	16	TRBJ2-1	CASDCLGTGTCNEQFF	TGTGCTAGTGATTGCCTCGGGACAGGGACATGCAATGAGCAGTTCTTC
-	TRBV28	many	16	TRBJ1-1	CASSYPGPTVNTEAFF	TGTGCCAGCAGTTACCCGGGACCCACGGTAAACACTGAAGCTTTCTTT
-	TRBV4-3	many	15	TRBJ1-2	CASSRTEGKDYGYTF	TGCGCCAGCAGCCGAACGGAGGGCAAAGACTATGGCTACACCTTC